This T cell receptor (beta chain) was recorded in a study of beta chain features in type 1 diabetes. The V and J ends lost 3 bases and 1 base, in that order; junction bases with no gene match: 2. The CDR3 is 15 amino acids. The germline gives CDR1 SGHTA, CDR2 FQGNSA. Turning to this clone: Its antigen is still unknown.

The authors reverse transcribed all of the isolated RNA, so sequencing captured expressed TCRB transcripts. Repertoires were generated with immunoSEQ multiplex PCR, while TCRdb's copy carries only in-frame clones and drops some. The sample lists some 160,000 clones, about 8.3% occurring once. Study findings and constraints: Shortening that was moderate but significant affected the TCRB CDR3s of Type 1 diabetes patients in all four CD4+ subsets.

The TCR comes from a woman between 18 and 30 years old with type 1 diabetes. Sequencing was performed on central memory CD4+ T cells from blood. The chain employs TRBV7-2 and TRBJ2-3; 9 bases fit TRBD2. The CDR3 DNA sequence: TGTGCCAGCAGCTTTAGGACTAGCGGCACAGATACGCAGTATTTT. This encodes CASSFRTSGTDTQYF.